This passage covers 12 T cell receptor beta chains from one sample sequenced in a study of T cell responses to AZD1222 COVID-19 vaccine. TCRdb keeps only in-frame clones here, not all; method: immunoSEQ multiplex PCR. Among approximately 220,000 clones listed, approximately 94% were seen once. This material consisted of peripheral blood, taken on day 0 of MenACWY control vaccination. Receptor source: an adult in good health.

The V call is TRBV5-1, the J call TRBJ1-6; maybe TRBD1 (5 bases). The CDR3 extends over 14 amino acids. Germline assignment: CDR1 SGHRS and CDR2 YFSETQ. Trimming removed 2 bases from V and 9 bases from J, with 12 bases in between. The CDR3 spells CASSFGQQGSPLHF. The DNA for the CDR3 is TGCGCCAGCAGCTTTGGGCAGCAGGGTTCACCCCTCCACTTT.

The chain links TRBV19 to TRBJ2-1; 12 bases fit TRBD1. The CDR3 totals 17 residues. The germline CDR1 and CDR2 sequences are LNHDA and SQIVND (reference sequence). Germline trimming cut 7 bases from V and 8 bases from J; bases unmatched to any gene: 15. DNA of the CDR3: TGTGCCAGTATCCCCGCTCCGGGACAGGGGGCTTTGGATGAGCAGTTCTTC. It is translated as CASIPAPGQGALDEQFF.

CDR3 amino acids: CASSPGTGNTGELFF. In DNA, the CDR3 is TGTGCCAGCAGTCCCGGGACGGGGAACACCGGGGAGCTGTTTTTT. The chain links TRBV27 to TRBJ2-2, with D perhaps assigned TRBD1 or TRBD2 (5 bases each). The CDR3 runs to 15 residues. The ends were cut back, 5 bases at V and 1 base at J, with 11 bases in the middle. Germline CDR1 is MNHEY and CDR2 is SMNVEV (reference sequence).

This clone appeared a single time. V and J are TRBV4-1 and TRBJ2-1, with 7 bases fitting TRBD1. CDR3 length equals 16 residues. The V gene end was trimmed by 1 base and the J gene end by 5 bases; junction bases not matched to a gene: 8. Germline CDR1 MGHRA, CDR2 YSYEKL. This CDR3 reads CASSQGTGTANNEQFF. DNA for the CDR3: TGCGCCAGCAGCCAAGGCACCGGGACAGCAAACAATGAGCAGTTCTTC.

V is TRBV30 and J is TRBJ1-6; the match to TRBD1 covers 7 bases. Germline V lookup: CDR1 GTSNPN, CDR2 SVGIG (reference sequence). The CDR3 extends over 14 amino acids. With V trimmed by 0 bases and J by 9 bases, 5 bases remained unmatched. The CDR3 loop reads CAWSVLRTGSPLHF. CDR3 bases: TGTGCCTGGAGTGTACTCAGGACAGGTTCACCCCTCCACTTT.

The V call is TRBV4-1, the J call TRBJ1-1; weak D call: TRBD1 (5 bases). Between the trimmed V and J ends, which lost 4 bases and 0 bases, there was a span of 18 bases. Germline V gives CDR1 MGHRA, CDR2 YSYEKL. The CDR3 consists of 17 residues. The CDR3 loop is CASSPILTVPMNTEAFF. CDR3 nucleotides: TGCGCCAGCAGCCCAATACTGACAGTCCCTATGAACACTGAAGCTTTCTTT.

This clone has just one count. CDR3 nucleotides: TGTGCCAGCAGTTACGGGGTTTACGAGCAGTACTTC. Translation: CASSYGVYEQYF. The chain couples TRBV6-2 or TRBV6-3 to TRBJ2-7, with D hard to call. This CDR3 has 12 residues. The germline V and J ends were trimmed by 2 bases and 4 bases, with 6 bases remaining between them. The germline gives CDR1 MNHEY, CDR2 SVGEGT.

V gene TRBV25-1 combines with J gene TRBJ1-2, with D maybe TRBD1 (6 bases). Looked up from germline, CDR1 is MGHDK and CDR2 is SYGVNS. V lost 2 bases and J 9 bases, leaving 16 bases between the germline ends. CDR3 length: 14 amino acids. Here the CDR3 reads CASSEVPGVSSYTF. The DNA of the CDR3 is TGTGCCAGCAGTGAAGTTCCAGGGGTGTCGAGCTACACCTTC.

The J gene is TRBJ1-6, the V gene TRBV10-2; 10 bases are a match to TRBD1. The CDR3 is made up of 14 amino acids. The germline CDR1 and CDR2 sequences are WSHSY and SAAADI. The J segment lost 7 bases and the V segment lost 4 bases, leaving 1 base of the junction unmatched. The CDR3 bases are TGCGCCAGCAGTGTGGACAGGGGGAATTCACCCCTCCACTTT. Amino acid sequence: CASSVDRGNSPLHF.

This clone has only one observation. V usage is TRBV21-1 and J usage is TRBJ1-4. TRBV21-1 constitutes a pseudogene. The CDR3 contains 15 residues. The CDR3 nucleotides are TGTGCCAGCAGCAAACGTTACGCGGCTAATGAAAAACTGTTTTTT. Translation: CASSKRYAANEKLFF.

The chain has TRBV7-9 and TRBJ1-1, with TRBD1 as a possible D gene (6 bases). V lost 8 bases to trimming and J lost 0 bases, with 16 bases between them. The CDR3 spans 15 residues. CDR1 is SEHNR and CDR2 is FQNEAQ in the germline V gene (reference sequence). CDR3 DNA sequence: TGTGCCAGCCCCCTAACGAGGGGGATGAACACTGAAGCTTTCTTT. It yields the protein CASPLTRGMNTEAFF. The whole variable domain, remainder taken from reference TRBV7-9 and TRBJ1-1, is DTGVSQNPRHKITKRGQNVTFRCDPISEHNRLYWYRQTLGQGPEFLTYFQNEAQLEKSRLLSDRFSAERPKGSFSTLEIQRTEQGDSAMYLCASPLTRGMNTEAFFGQGTRLTVV.

As DNA, the CDR3 is TGCGCCAGCAGCCAAGACAGGGTAGGGCAGGGGGCTGGCGGGGAGCTGTTTTTT. It yields the protein CASSQDRVGQGAGGELFF. The V call is TRBV4-3, the J call TRBJ2-2; 8 bases match TRBD1. Trimming at V came to 0 bases and at J to 7 bases, leaving 13 bases not matched to a gene. Germline V gives CDR1 LGHNA, CDR2 YSLEER. CDR3 size: 18 residues.